This T cell receptor beta chain comes out of a study of T cells in Graves' hyperthyroidism and ophthalmopathy. On the study more broadly: Once the initial diagnosis was made, peripheral blood was obtained before any treatment.

Under 3 months was the duration of disease in ophthalmopathy patients, who also had a Clinical Activity Score of at least 3 and a NOSPECS grade of at least 4. Points on this clonotype: Its antigen is still unknown.

The CDR3 loop spans 15 amino acids. Germline assignment: CDR1 DFQATT and CDR2 SNEGSKA (reference sequence). V lost 6 bases, J lost 5 bases, and 8 bases stayed unmatched. What was amplified from RNA transcripts were TCR beta CDR3 regions. First-round RT-PCR with HTBI primers amplified the TCR CDR3 region. TCRdb reprocessed the multiplex PCR reads with MiXCR, giving one entry per CDR3 protein. The sample records around 340,000 distinct CDR3 sequences, 18% being singletons. General study results and limits: Ophthalmopathy, which appeared later, was predicted by the model a median about 6.8 months before onset. In the blood, most expanded thyroid clonotypes above 0.001 appeared as well.

The genes are TRBV20-1 and TRBJ2-7; 15 bases are shared with TRBD2. Sequenced sample: blood. This sequence was found in a middle-aged woman with Graves' ophthalmopathy. The CDR3 protein is CSAGLAGGPGDEQYF. Here the CDR3 DNA reads TGCAGTGCCGGACTAGCGGGAGGGCCGGGTGACGAGCAGTACTTC.